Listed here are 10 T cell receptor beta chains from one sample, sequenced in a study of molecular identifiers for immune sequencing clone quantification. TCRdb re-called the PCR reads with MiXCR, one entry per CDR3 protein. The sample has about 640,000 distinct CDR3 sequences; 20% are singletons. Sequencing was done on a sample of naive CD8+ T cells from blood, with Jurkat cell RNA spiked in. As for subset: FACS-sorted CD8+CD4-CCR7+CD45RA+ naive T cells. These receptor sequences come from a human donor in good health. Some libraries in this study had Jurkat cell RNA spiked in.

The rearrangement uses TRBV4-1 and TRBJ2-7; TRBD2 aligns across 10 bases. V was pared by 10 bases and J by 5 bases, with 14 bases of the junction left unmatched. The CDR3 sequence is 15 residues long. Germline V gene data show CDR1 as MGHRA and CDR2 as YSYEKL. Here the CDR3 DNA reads TGCGCCACCCGGGGGGGGGCTAGCGGGGGTAACGAGCAGTACTTC. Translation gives CATRGGASGGNEQYF.

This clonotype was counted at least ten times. Here the CDR3 DNA reads TGCAGTGCTAGAGACGATTTGACAGGGAACGAGCAGTACTTC. Protein sequence: CSARDDLTGNEQYF. The chain joins TRBV20-1 to TRBJ2-7; 7 bases align to TRBD1. This CDR3 region has 14 residues. The germline gives CDR1 DFQATT, CDR2 SNEGSKA (reference sequence). J was trimmed by 5 bases and V by 0 bases; bases with no gene match: 7.

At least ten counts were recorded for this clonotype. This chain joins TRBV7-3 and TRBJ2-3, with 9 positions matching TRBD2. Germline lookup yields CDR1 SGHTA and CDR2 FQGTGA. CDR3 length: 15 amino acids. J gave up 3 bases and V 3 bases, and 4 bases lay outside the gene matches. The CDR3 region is CASSLGLALTDTQYF. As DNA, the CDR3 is TGTGCCAGCAGCTTGGGACTAGCCCTTACAGATACGCAGTATTTT.

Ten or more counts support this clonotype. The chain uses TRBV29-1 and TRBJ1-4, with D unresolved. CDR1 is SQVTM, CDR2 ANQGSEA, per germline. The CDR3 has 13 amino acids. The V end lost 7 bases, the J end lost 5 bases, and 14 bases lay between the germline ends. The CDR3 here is CSATELSNEKLFF. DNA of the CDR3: TGCAGCGCCACGGAACTCTCGAATGAAAAACTGTTTTTT.

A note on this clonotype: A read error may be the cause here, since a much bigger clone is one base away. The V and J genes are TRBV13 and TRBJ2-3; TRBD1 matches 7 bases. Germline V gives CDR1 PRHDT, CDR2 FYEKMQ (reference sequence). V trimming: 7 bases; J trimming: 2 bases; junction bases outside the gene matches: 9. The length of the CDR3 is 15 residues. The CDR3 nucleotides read TGTGCCAGCACCCAGGGGGATTTCACCACAGATACGCAGTATTTT. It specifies CASTQGDFTTDTQYF. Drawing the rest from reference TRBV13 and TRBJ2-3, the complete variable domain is AAGVIQSPRHLIKEKRETATLKCYPIPRHDTVYWYQQGPGQDPQFLISFYEKMQSDKGSIPDRFSAQQFSDYHSELNMSSLELGDSALYFCASTQGDFTTDTQYFGPGTRLTVL.

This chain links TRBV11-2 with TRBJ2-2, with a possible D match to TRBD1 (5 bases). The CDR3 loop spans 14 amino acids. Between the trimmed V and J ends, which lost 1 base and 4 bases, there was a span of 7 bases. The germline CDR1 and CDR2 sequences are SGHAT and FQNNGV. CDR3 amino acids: CASSLAGFTGELFF. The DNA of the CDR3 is TGTGCCAGCAGCTTAGCAGGGTTCACCGGGGAGCTGTTTTTT.

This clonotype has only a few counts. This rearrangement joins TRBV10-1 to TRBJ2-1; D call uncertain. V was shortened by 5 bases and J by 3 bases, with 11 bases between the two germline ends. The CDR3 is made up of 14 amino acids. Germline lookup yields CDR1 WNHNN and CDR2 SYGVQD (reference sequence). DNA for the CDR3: TGCGCCAGCAGTCCTCTTGAGGACTACAATGAGCAGTTCTTC. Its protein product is CASSPLEDYNEQFF.

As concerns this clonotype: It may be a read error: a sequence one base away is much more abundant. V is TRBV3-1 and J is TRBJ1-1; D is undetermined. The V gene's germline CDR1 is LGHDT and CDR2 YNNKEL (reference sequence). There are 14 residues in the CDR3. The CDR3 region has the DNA TGTGCCGGCAGCCCAAACTGGGGGAACACTGAAGCTTTCTTT. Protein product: CAGSPNWGNTEAFF.

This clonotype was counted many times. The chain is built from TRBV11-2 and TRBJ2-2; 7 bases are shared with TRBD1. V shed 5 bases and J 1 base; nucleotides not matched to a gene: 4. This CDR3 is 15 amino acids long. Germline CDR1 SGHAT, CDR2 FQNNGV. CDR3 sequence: CASSRDRWNTGELFF. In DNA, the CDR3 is TGTGCCAGCAGCAGGGACAGATGGAACACCGGGGAGCTGTTTTTT.

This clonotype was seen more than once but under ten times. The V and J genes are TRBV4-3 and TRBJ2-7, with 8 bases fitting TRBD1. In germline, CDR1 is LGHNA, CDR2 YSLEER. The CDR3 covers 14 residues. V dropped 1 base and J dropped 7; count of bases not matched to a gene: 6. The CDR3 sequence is CASSQGTGSWEQYF. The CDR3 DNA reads TGCGCCAGCAGCCAAGGGACAGGGTCGTGGGAGCAGTACTTC.